This passage covers 7 T cell receptor beta chains from one sample sequenced in a study of tumor-infiltrating lymphocytes in glioblastoma multiforme. TCRB libraries came from RNA via three nested multiplex PCR rounds. TCRdb itself ran the multiplex PCR reads through MiXCR, one entry per CDR3 protein. Of about 9,200 distinct CDR3 sequences in the sample, 55% to 80% were seen once. The specimen sequenced was brain tumor tissue. The receptor source for this set is a male donor with glioblastoma.

The J gene is TRBJ2-1, the V gene TRBV20-1, with TRBD2 matching over 9 bases. The CDR3 runs 13 residues. The V gene's germline CDR1 is DFQATT and CDR2 SNEGSKA (reference sequence). J gave up 14 bases and V 0 bases, and 8 bases lay outside the gene matches. CDR3 residues: CSARDPSGVEKFF. In DNA form, the CDR3 reads TGCAGTGCTAGAGATCCTAGCGGGGTCGAGAAGTTCTTC.

Regarding this clonotype: One end of the junction is discordant with germline, which a read error may explain. The J gene is TRBJ2-3, the V gene TRBV11-2; 14 bases match TRBD2. Germline V lookup: CDR1 SGHAT, CDR2 FQNNGV. CDR3 length: 18 amino acids. CDR3 nucleotides: TGTGCCAGCAGTTTAGGACTAGCGGGGGGACTTAGCACAGATACGCAGTATTTT. Residues: CASSLGLAGGLSTDTQYF.

This clonotype was detected only a few times. V and J are TRBV4-2 and TRBJ2-3; D is ambiguous. CDR3 size: 15 residues. Germline V gene sequence: CDR1 LGHNA, CDR2 YNFKEQ. The CDR3 reads CTCSQDTGSTDTQYF. CDR3 DNA: TGTACCTGCAGCCAAGATACCGGTTCCACAGATACGCAGTATTTT.

Turning to this clonotype: A much bigger clone sits one base away, suggesting this may be a read error. The chain has TRBV2 and TRBJ2-5, with 12 bases lining up with TRBD2. CDR3 length: 14 residues. The germline V gene has CDR1 SNHLY and CDR2 FYNNEI. The chain's CDR3 is CVSSSSGREETQYF. CDR3 bases: TGTGTCAGCAGTTCTAGCGGGAGGGAGGAGACCCAGTACTTC.

To note about this clonotype: As the CDR3 is not closed by the conserved phenylalanine or tryptophan, this likely results from a read error. This chain links TRBV30 with TRBJ2-3, with D perhaps assigned TRBD1 or TRBD2 (6 bases each). The germline V gene encodes CDR1 GTSNPN and CDR2 SVGIG (reference sequence). The CDR3 covers 16 residues. The CDR3 sequence: CAWSVPRGTSTDTQYL. CDR3 DNA sequence: TGTGCCTGGAGTGTACCCAGGGGAACTAGCACGGATACGCAGTATTTG.

In this sample, this clonotype turned up many times. A much bigger clone sits one base away, suggesting this may be a read error. The genes are TRBV20-1 and TRBJ2-3; possibly TRBD1 for D (6 bases). CDR3 size: 12 residues. CDR1 and CDR2 from the germline V gene are DFQATT and SNEGSKA (reference sequence). V lost 5 bases to trimming and J lost 2 bases, with 8 bases between them. The CDR3 protein is CSARTDTDTQYF. As DNA, the CDR3 is TGCAGTGCTCGGACAGACACAGATACGCAGTATTTT.

The rearrangement uses TRBV11-3 and TRBJ2-5; D not resolved. V gave up 5 bases and J gave up 5 bases, with 6 bases separating them. Germline V lookup: CDR1 SGHNT, CDR2 YENEEA. The CDR3 spans 11 residues. Here the CDR3 reads CASSAKETQYF. DNA for the CDR3: TGTGCCAGCAGCGCGAAGGAGACCCAGTACTTC.